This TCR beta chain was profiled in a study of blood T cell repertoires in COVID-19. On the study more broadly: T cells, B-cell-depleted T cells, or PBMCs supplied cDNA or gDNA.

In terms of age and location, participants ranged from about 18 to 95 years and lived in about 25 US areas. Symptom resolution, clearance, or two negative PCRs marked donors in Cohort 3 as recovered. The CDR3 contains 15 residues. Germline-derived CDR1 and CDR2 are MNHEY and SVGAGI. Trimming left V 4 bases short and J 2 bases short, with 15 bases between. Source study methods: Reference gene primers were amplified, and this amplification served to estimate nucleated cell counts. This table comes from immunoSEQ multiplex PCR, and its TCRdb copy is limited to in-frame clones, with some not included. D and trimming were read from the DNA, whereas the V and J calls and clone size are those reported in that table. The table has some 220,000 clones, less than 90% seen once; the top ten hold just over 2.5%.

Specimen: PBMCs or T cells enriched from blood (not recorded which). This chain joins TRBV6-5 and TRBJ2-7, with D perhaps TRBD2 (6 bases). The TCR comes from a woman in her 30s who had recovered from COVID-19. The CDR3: CASSFGGLRAYEQYF. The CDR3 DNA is TGTGCCAGCAGTTTCGGGGGTCTGAGGGCCTACGAGCAGTACTTC.